Listed below are T cell receptor beta chains from one sample, sequenced in a study of CD8 T cells in ankylosing spondylitis. TCRdb called the 5' RACE reads again in MiXCR, with one record for every CDR3 protein. The profile shows some 71,000 distinct CDR3 sequences, approximately 5.3% of them singletons. Material for sequencing was blood, either unsorted or a sorted T cell fraction (not recorded which). These receptors all stem from a male donor with ankylosing spondylitis or in good health (not recorded which). Each CDR3 is given with its conserved first and last residue. Each record gives: V gene, D gene, clone size, J gene, CDR3 protein, CDR3 DNA. A D gene is named only where the DNA matches it firmly. Expanded clones are given a class, and other clones once, few, many or no size at all.

v_gene: TRBV12-3/TRBV12-4; d_gene: .; abundance: many; j_gene: TRBJ1-1; CDR3aa: CASSFGSGMNTEAFF; CDR3nt: TGTGCCAGCAGTTTTGGATCGGGGATGAACACTGAAGCTTTCTTT
v_gene: TRBV20-1; d_gene: TRBD1; abundance: many; j_gene: TRBJ1-1; CDR3aa: CSARGIPGQPSARTEAFF; CDR3nt: TGCAGTGCTAGAGGTATACCGGGACAGCCCTCCGCCCGGACTGAAGCTTTCTTT
v_gene: TRBV5-1; d_gene: TRBD2; abundance: .; j_gene: TRBJ2-7; CDR3aa: CASSASTSGGSYEQYF; CDR3nt: TGCGCCAGCAGCGCCTCGACTAGCGGGGGCTCCTACGAGCAGTACTTC
v_gene: TRBV5-6; d_gene: TRBD1; abundance: many; j_gene: TRBJ2-1; CDR3aa: CASSWDRDEQFF; CDR3nt: TGTGCCAGCAGCTGGGACAGGGATGAGCAGTTCTTC
v_gene: TRBV29-1; d_gene: .; abundance: many; j_gene: TRBJ1-6; CDR3aa: CSVGETLNSPLHF; CDR3nt: TGCAGCGTTGGGGAGACCCTTAATTCACCCCTCCACTTT
v_gene: TRBV27; d_gene: .; abundance: medium-sized; j_gene: TRBJ2-1; CDR3aa: CASSISSSYNEQFF; CDR3nt: TGTGCCAGCAGTATCAGTAGCTCCTACAATGAGCAGTTCTTC
v_gene: TRBV4-2; d_gene: .; abundance: once; j_gene: TRBJ2-1; CDR3aa: CAMGPGLLCYNEQFF; CDR3nt: TGTGCCATGGGCCCCGGCCTCCTCTGCTACAATGAGCAGTTCTTC
v_gene: TRBV7-3; d_gene: TRBD2; abundance: many; j_gene: TRBJ2-1; CDR3aa: CASSLNGGGNNEQFF; CDR3nt: TGTGCCAGCAGCTTAAATGGCGGGGGAAACAATGAGCAGTTCTTC
v_gene: TRBV10-2; d_gene: .; abundance: many; j_gene: TRBJ2-2; CDR3aa: CASNAFGQNTGELFF; CDR3nt: TGCGCCAGCAATGCTTTTGGCCAGAACACCGGGGAGCTGTTTTTT
v_gene: TRBV3-1; d_gene: TRBD2; abundance: .; j_gene: TRBJ2-2; CDR3aa: CTCSHRLAGAQNTGELFF; CDR3nt: TGTACCTGCAGTCACCGACTAGCGGGGGCCCAGAACACCGGGGAGCTGTTTTTT
v_gene: TRBV4-3; d_gene: .; abundance: many; j_gene: TRBJ2-7; CDR3aa: CASSPSQWAYEQYF; CDR3nt: TGCGCCAGCAGCCCCTCCCAGTGGGCCTACGAGCAGTACTTC